Each of the 2 T cell receptor beta chains below was sequenced from the same sample in a study of blood T cell repertoires in COVID-19. Repertoires were generated with immunoSEQ multiplex PCR, while TCRdb's copy carries only in-frame clones and drops some. The top ten clones hold 0.85% to 0.95% of a sample with around 240,000 clones, about 90% of them seen once. The sample was PBMCs or T cells enriched from blood (not recorded which). All receptors derive from a man aged 50-60 years who had been exposed to COVID-19.

In its sample, this clone was seen a few times. V gene TRBV11-2 combines with J gene TRBJ1-6; unclear D gene. The V end was cut by 0 bases, the J end by 9 bases, with 12 bases between. This CDR3 contains 15 residues. The germline gives CDR1 SGHAT, CDR2 FQNNGV. CDR3 DNA sequence: TGTGCCAGCAGCTTAGATGGCAGGCCACGTTCACCCCTCCACTTT. Translation: CASSLDGRPRSPLHF.

This chain connects TRBV28 to TRBJ1-6; the D is unclear. The CDR3 is made up of 16 amino acids. Trimming took 3 bases from V and 0 from J, leaving 9 bases between them. Germline V lookup: CDR1 MDHEN, CDR2 SYDVKM. The CDR3 DNA is TGTGCCAGCAGTTTTCGCGGCTCCTCCTATAATTCACCCCTCCACTTT. Translated, it gives CASSFRGSSYNSPLHF.